A single sample gave rise to the 28 T cell receptor beta chains below, sequenced in a study of response to subunit inactivated influenza vaccine (dated by TCRdb to the late 2010s). Library method: RT-PCR. Sequencing was performed on an Illumina HiSeq 2500. TCRdb cleaned the public reads at Q25 with fastp, built clones with MiXCR and kept in-frame beta chains. Rows are unified per CDR3 protein, each entry keeping the most common DNA and genes. This sample gives more than 200,000 distinct CDR3 sequences in total; over 9% of them show up just once. The ten top clones hold over 6.5% of the sample. The sample consisted of non-naive T cells sorted from PBMCs, taken around 15 days before vaccination. This sample's cell subset or site label indicates: memory T cell fraction. The receptors originated from a man aged 50 to 60 who received an inactivated influenza vaccine. Donor details come from another sample of the same person, matched by shared clones.

The chain carries TRBV19 and TRBJ2-4, with D unresolved. The CDR3 extends over 11 amino acids. The V end lost 5 bases, the J end lost 10 bases, and 9 bases lay between the germline ends. Germline CDR1 LNHDA, CDR2 SQIVND (reference sequence). The CDR3 sequence is CASSYGEIQYF. The CDR3 region has the DNA TGTGCCAGTAGTTACGGAGAAATTCAGTACTTC.

The chain combines TRBV14 with TRBJ2-7, with D perhaps being TRBD1 or TRBD2 (5 bases each). The CDR3 is 15 amino acids. The ends were cut back, 3 bases at V and 9 bases at J, with 21 bases in the middle. The germline V gene has CDR1 SGHDN and CDR2 FVKESK. This chain's CDR3 is CASSHQLGDPKRQYF. CDR3 nucleotides: TGTGCCAGCAGCCACCAGCTAGGGGACCCTAAGAGGCAGTACTTC.

The J gene is TRBJ1-6, the V gene TRBV6-2 or TRBV6-3; tentative D call: TRBD1 (6 bases). The V and J ends lost 6 bases and 7 bases respectively, with 16 bases between them. CDR3 size: 15 residues. From germline, CDR1 is MNHEY and CDR2 SVGEGT. Here the CDR3 DNA reads TGTGCCAGCAGAACGGGACAATCCGGCAATTCACCCCTCCACTTT. Protein: CASRTGQSGNSPLHF.

The chain carries TRBV15 and TRBJ1-5, with D perhaps TRBD1 (6 bases). CDR1 LNHNV and CDR2 YYDKDF come from the germline V gene (reference sequence). V was cut by 1 base and J by 4 bases, with 14 bases left in between. The CDR3 is 16 residues long. CDR3 DNA: TGTGCCACCAGCAGAGTAGGGGGGTCGGGGAATCAGCCCCAGCATTTT. Amino acids: CATSRVGGSGNQPQHF. Filled out from reference TRBV15 and TRBJ1-5, the complete variable domain reads DAMVIQNPRYQVTQFGKPVTLSCSQTLNHNVMYWYQQKSSQAPKLLFHYYDKDFNNEADTPDNFQSRRPNTSFCFLDIRSPGLGDTAMYLCATSRVGGSGNQPQHFGDGTRLSIL.

This clonotype appeared a few times. This CDR3 reads CASSMNLGHQPQHF. CDR3 coding DNA: TGTGCCAGTAGTATGAACCTCGGTCATCAGCCCCAGCATTTT. The chain links TRBV19 to TRBJ1-5; D is undetermined. CDR1 is LNHDA and CDR2 is SQIVND in the germline V gene (reference sequence). V lost 3 bases and J lost 5, with 11 bases in between. This CDR3 spans 14 amino acids.

The sample holds a few counts of this clonotype. The V call is TRBV5-1, the J call TRBJ2-5; 11 positions match TRBD2. The V segment lost 3 bases and the J segment 1 base; nucleotides outside the gene matches: 5. This CDR3 has 16 residues. Per germline, CDR1 SGHRS and CDR2 YFSETQ. The CDR3, as DNA: TGCGCCAGCAGCTACTCACTAGCGGGGGTCCAAGAGACCCAGTACTTC. This gives the protein CASSYSLAGVQETQYF. The complete variable domain, with remaining parts taken from reference TRBV5-1 and TRBJ2-5, reads KAGVTQTPRYLIKTRGQQVTLSCSPISGHRSVSWYQQTPGQGLQFLFEYFSETQRNKGNFPGRFSGRQFSNSRSEMNVSTLELGDSALYLCASSYSLAGVQETQYFGPGTRLLVL.

This clonotype was counted between two and nine times. This chain uses TRBV14 with TRBJ2-3; the match to TRBD2 covers 7 bases. Trimming took 5 bases from V and 1 from J; bases not matched to a gene: 6. Germline values: CDR1 SGHDN, CDR2 FVKESK. CDR3 length equals 15 residues. CDR3 loop: CASSSGGGRTDTQYF. CDR3 nucleotides: TGTGCCAGCAGCTCCGGCGGGGGACGCACAGATACGCAGTATTTT.

The chain combines TRBV24-1 with TRBJ2-2, with D hard to call. The CDR3 loop spans 14 amino acids. The V gene's germline CDR1 is KGHDR and CDR2 SFDVKD. Trimming removed 7 bases at V and 3 bases at J, with 11 bases between. The CDR3 loop is CATRGTDYTGELFF. DNA of the CDR3: TGTGCCACCAGGGGAACAGATTACACCGGGGAGCTGTTTTTT.

This clonotype appeared a few times. The V call is TRBV5-1, the J call TRBJ2-2, with D possibly TRBD1 on 6 matching bases. Deletions cut 5 bases from V and 1 base from J, with 9 bases between. Per germline, CDR1 SGHRS and CDR2 YFSETQ. The CDR3 extends over 14 amino acids. The CDR3 loop is CASRTGMNTGELFF. CDR3 in DNA: TGCGCCAGCAGAACAGGGATGAACACCGGGGAGCTGTTTTTT.

This clonotype was seen more than once but under ten times. The J gene is TRBJ1-2, the V gene TRBV4-3, with 8 bases identical to TRBD1. Germline CDR1 LGHNA, CDR2 YSLEER. This CDR3 spans 16 amino acids. The junction had 8 bases not matched to a gene; V was cut back by 1 base and J by 4 bases. The CDR3 sequence: CASSQVGSTGGYGYTF. DNA for the CDR3: TGCGCCAGCAGCCAAGTGGGATCTACAGGGGGCTATGGCTACACCTTC.

The chain employs TRBV24-1 and TRBJ2-5, with unresolved D. The CDR3 has 12 amino acids. CDR1 is KGHDR, CDR2 SFDVKD, per germline. V was cut by 5 bases and J by 6 bases, with 9 bases left in between. The CDR3 protein is CATSASQKTQYF. CDR3 in DNA: TGTGCCACCAGTGCCAGTCAAAAGACCCAGTACTTC.

This chain connects TRBV4-2 to TRBJ1-2; weak D call: TRBD1 (6 bases). CDR1 and CDR2 from the germline V gene are LGHNA and YNFKEQ. Trimming removed 0 bases from V and 7 bases from J, with 18 bases in between. The length of the CDR3 is 16 residues. The CDR3 loop is CASSQERSQGWSGYTF. DNA for the CDR3: TGTGCCAGCAGCCAAGAACGGTCCCAGGGGTGGTCTGGCTACACCTTC.

The chain combines TRBV20-1 with TRBJ2-3; TRBD2 matches 9 bases. Germline lookup yields CDR1 DFQATT and CDR2 SNEGSKA (reference sequence). CDR3 length equals 13 residues. The CDR3 spells CSSRLAGIDTQYF. The CDR3 DNA reads as TGCAGCAGTCGTCTAGCGGGGATAGATACGCAGTATTTT.

A few counts support this clonotype. The J gene is TRBJ2-4, the V gene TRBV3-1, with 7 bases aligning to TRBD1. This CDR3 is built from 14 residues. Germline V gene lookup returns CDR1 LGHDT and CDR2 YNNKEL (reference sequence). The trim removed 2 bases at V and 9 bases at J, leaving 7 bases unmatched. This CDR3 is CASSQRTGAGIQYF. The CDR3 coding sequence is TGTGCCAGCAGCCAACGTACAGGGGCTGGCATTCAGTACTTC.

The CDR3 loop reads CSVESLAGNTIYF. CDR3 bases: TGCAGCGTTGAGTCCCTCGCAGGAAACACCATATATTTT. The chain couples TRBV29-1 to TRBJ1-3; D not certain. From germline, CDR1 is SQVTM and CDR2 ANQGSEA. Between the trimmed V and J ends, which lost 3 bases and 4 bases, there was a span of 10 bases. CDR3 length: 13 amino acids. Complete variable domain (other parts from reference TRBV29-1 and TRBJ1-3): SAVISQKPSRDICQRGTSLTIQCQVDSQVTMMFWYRQQPGQSLTLIATANQGSEATYESGFVIDKFPISRPNLTFSTLTVSNMSPEDSSIYLCSVESLAGNTIYFGEGSWLTVV.

The rearrangement joins TRBV6-2 or TRBV6-3 to TRBJ2-7; the D gene is possibly TRBD2 (6 bases). The germline V gene has CDR1 MNHEY and CDR2 SVGEGT. The CDR3 consists of 16 residues. V dropped 6 bases and J dropped 4 bases, with 22 bases sitting between them. The CDR3 DNA sequence: TGTGCCAGCAGCCCCCGGCGCGGGACGGGGAGATACGAGCAGTACTTC. As protein: CASSPRRGTGRYEQYF.

This clonotype was detected a few times. The J gene is TRBJ1-6, the V gene TRBV3-1; 10 nucleotides line up with TRBD1. Germline V gene data show CDR1 as LGHDT and CDR2 as YNNKEL (reference sequence). This CDR3 contains 16 residues. V lost 2 bases to trimming and J lost 4 bases; unmatched junction nucleotides: 2. CDR3 coding DNA: TGTGCCAGCAGCCAAAGGGACAGGGGATATAATTCACCCCTCCACTTT. Its protein is CASSQRDRGYNSPLHF.

This chain joins TRBV29-1 and TRBJ2-3; weak D call: TRBD1 (7 bases). Germline assignment: CDR1 SQVTM and CDR2 ANQGSEA. This CDR3 contains 15 residues. CDR3: CITQGQGGSTDTQYF. The CDR3 DNA sequence: TGCATCACCCAGGGTCAGGGGGGTAGCACAGATACGCAGTATTTT.

The gene calls are TRBV6-6 and TRBJ1-1; no clear D gene. CDR1 is MNHNY and CDR2 is SVGAGI in the germline V gene (reference sequence). Trimming stripped 7 bases from V and 0 bases from J, with 9 bases between. The CDR3 is 13 amino acids. CDR3 DNA: TGTGCCAGCATCCCACAGATGAACACTGAAGCTTTCTTT. This gives the protein CASIPQMNTEAFF.

This clonotype was observed a handful of times. This sequence joins TRBV7-9 and TRBJ2-5, with D maybe TRBD2 (6 bases). CDR1 SEHNR and CDR2 FQNEAQ come from the germline V gene (reference sequence). Deletions cut 3 bases from V and 3 bases from J, with 14 bases between. The CDR3 runs 15 residues. In nucleotides, the CDR3 is TGTGCCAGCAGCTTCTTTCTTGGAGGGGAAGAGACCCAGTACTTC. Translated, it gives CASSFFLGGEETQYF. The entire variable domain, with the rest obtained from reference TRBV7-9 and TRBJ2-5, is as follows: DTGVSQNPRHKITKRGQNVTFRCDPISEHNRLYWYRQTLGQGPEFLTYFQNEAQLEKSRLLSDRFSAERPKGSFSTLEIQRTEQGDSAMYLCASSFFLGGEETQYFGPGTRLLVL.

Many counts were recorded for this clonotype. The chain is built from TRBV7-9 and TRBJ2-3; D remains ambiguous. V dropped 5 bases and J dropped 6 bases, with 9 bases sitting between them. This CDR3 contains 12 residues. CDR1 and CDR2 (germline): SEHNR, FQNEAQ (reference sequence). CDR3 sequence reads: CASSRYQDTQYF. Here the CDR3 DNA reads TGTGCCAGCAGCCGATACCAGGATACGCAGTATTTT. The variable domain in full, completed from reference TRBV7-9 and TRBJ2-3, reads DTGVSQNPRHKITKRGQNVTFRCDPISEHNRLYWYRQTLGQGPEFLTYFQNEAQLEKSRLLSDRFSAERPKGSFSTLEIQRTEQGDSAMYLCASSRYQDTQYFGPGTRLTVL.

Many counts were recorded for this clonotype. The CDR3: CASSESGNTGELFF. CDR3 coding DNA: TGTGCCAGCAGTGAAAGTGGGAACACCGGGGAGCTGTTTTTT. V is TRBV6-1 and J is TRBJ2-2; D gene unclear. The CDR3 spans 14 residues. V lost 2 bases, J lost 1 base, and 5 bases lay in between. The germline gives CDR1 MNHNS, CDR2 SASEGT.

The chain employs TRBV5-1 and TRBJ2-1, with TRBD1 matching 7 bases. The trim removed 6 bases at V and 6 bases at J, leaving 12 bases unmatched. The CDR3 length is 15 residues. Germline-derived CDR1 and CDR2 are SGHRS and YFSETQ. DNA of the CDR3: TGCGCCAGCAACCTAGGATCGACAGGGAGCAATGAGCAGTTCTTC. This encodes CASNLGSTGSNEQFF.

This clonotype was observed a few times. The chain carries TRBV29-1 and TRBJ2-5; 11 nucleotides line up with TRBD1. The CDR3 extends over 11 amino acids. Per germline, CDR1 SQVTM and CDR2 ANQGSEA. CDR3 in DNA: TGCAGTTTCGGGACAGGGGGGACCCAGTACTTC. Its translation is CSFGTGGTQYF.

V gene TRBV27 combines with J gene TRBJ1-6, with 7 positions matching TRBD1. The CDR3 spans 15 residues. The V gene's germline CDR1 is MNHEY and CDR2 SMNVEV (reference sequence). With V trimmed by 2 bases and J by 7 bases, 5 bases remained unmatched. The CDR3 DNA follows: TGTGCCAGCAGTTTAGGCTCAGGGGGGAATTCACCCCTCCACTTT. Protein: CASSLGSGGNSPLHF.

V and J are TRBV11-2 and TRBJ1-5, with TRBD1 identical over 8 bases. Germline lookup yields CDR1 SGHAT and CDR2 FQNNGV. V lost 5 bases and J lost 5; bases outside the gene matches: 14. CDR3 length: 17 amino acids. CDR3: CASSLTGGGSADQPQHF. In DNA form, the CDR3 reads TGTGCCAGCAGCCTTACAGGGGGTGGTTCGGCAGATCAGCCCCAGCATTTT.

This clonotype appeared many times. The chain couples TRBV5-1 to TRBJ1-2, with D possibly being TRBD1 (5 bases). The CDR3 runs 15 residues. CDR1 is SGHRS, CDR2 YFSETQ, per germline. V shed 1 base and J shed 3 bases, with 13 bases lying between them. The CDR3: CASSLNTGTDYGYTF. CDR3 nucleotides: TGCGCCAGCAGCTTGAACACAGGAACTGACTATGGCTACACCTTC.

This chain uses TRBV20-1 with TRBJ2-7; 8 positions match TRBD1. This CDR3 region has 16 residues. Germline CDR1 is DFQATT and CDR2 is SNEGSKA (reference sequence). V trimming: 2 bases; J trimming: 7 bases; junction bases outside the gene matches: 16. The CDR3 DNA reads as TGCAGTGCTAGATCGAACCTGGACAGGGCCCGGCTGGAGCAGTACTTC. Translation gives CSARSNLDRARLEQYF.